What follows are 10 T cell receptor delta chains derived from one specimen sequenced in a study of gamma-delta T cells after stem cell transplantation. TCRdb called clones anew from the RT-PCR reads with CATT. The sample holds about 800 delta-chain clones; 1.1% to 1.5% are singletons and the top ten take under 85%. Sequencing input: gamma-delta T cells. The receptors here all came from a human donor. It is not recorded whose cells these are; they may come from a transplant donor.

This clone was found a few times. A far more abundant clone sits one base away, making this likely a read error. Other DNA variants within this sample encode the same CDR3. The V gene is TRDV2, the J gene TRDJ1, with TRDD3 matching 13 bases. The germline V gene encodes CDR1 GEAIGNYY and CDR2 EKD. V gave up 0 bases and J gave up 1 base; unmatched junction bases: 10. The CDR3 is 19 residues long. The CDR3 loop reads CACDTLLGDTPTGTDKLIF. CDR3 nucleotide sequence: TGTGCCTGTGACACCTTACTGGGGGATACGCCTACAGGCACCGATAAACTCATCTTT.

This clone occurred a few times. A single base separates this from a much larger clone, so it may be a read error. At the DNA level, this CDR3 is encoded by other sequences in the same sample as well. This chain uses TRDV1 with TRDJ1, with no clear D. Germline assignment: CDR1 TSWWSYY and CDR2 QGS. CDR3 length: 19 amino acids. CDR3 region: CALGELLFPCRTCPDKLIF. The CDR3, as DNA: TGTGCTCTTGGGGAATTGTTATTCCCATGCCGTACTTGTCCCGATAAGCTCATCTTT.

The chain recombines TRDV2 with TRDJ1; 9 positions match TRDD3. The length of the CDR3 is 18 residues. Germline values: CDR1 GEAIGNYY, CDR2 EKD. After removal of 5 bases from V and 0 bases from J, the junction contained 15 bases not matched to a gene. CDR3 nucleotide sequence: TGTGCCTGTGGCGCCGTGCTGGGGGATCGGGAGGACACCGATAAACTCATCTTT. Translating it yields CACGAVLGDREDTDKLIF.

This clone came up a few times. The protein given by TCRdb reflects a much larger clone and differs at residue 10 from this DNA's translation, likely from a read error; the protein shown is the DNA's translation. CDR3 loop: CACDTVVRGYSTDKLIF. The CDR3 DNA reads TGTGCCTGTGACACCGTCGTTAGGGGATACAGCACCGATAAACTCATCTTT. The chain links TRDV2 to TRDJ1; TRDD3 matches 8 bases. Germline-derived CDR1 and CDR2 are GEAIGNYY and EKD. CDR3 size: 17 residues. The V segment lost 0 bases and the J segment 1 base; nucleotides outside the gene matches: 9.

Remarks on this clone: A far larger clone is just one base off, so this is likely a read error. The chain is built from TRDV2 and TRDJ3, with TRDD3 identical over 9 bases. The germline V gene encodes CDR1 GEAIGNYY and CDR2 EKD. Trimming removed 5 bases from V and 0 bases from J; junction bases left unmatched: 16. This CDR3 spans 21 amino acids. The CDR3 DNA reads as TGTGCCTGTGGCACATCGGAGCTGGGGGATCACCTCTCCTGGGACACCCGACAGATGTTTTTC. It codes for CACGTSELGDHLSWDTRQMFF.

This clone was picked up a small number of times. A far larger clone is only one base removed, so a read error is likely. The chain employs TRDV1 and TRDJ2, with D tentatively TRDD3 (6 bases). From germline, CDR1 is TSWWSYY and CDR2 QGS. Trimming pared 2 bases from V and 1 base from J, leaving 38 bases between. The CDR3 contains 25 residues. DNA of the CDR3: TGTGCTCTTGGGGAAAATCCTGCTAAGACTGTCCTAATTCTAGGATACCGCCTTTTGACAGCACAACTCTTCTTT. This codes for CALGENPAKTVLILGYRLLTAQLFF.

This clone is classed as medium-sized. The chain joins TRDV1 to TRDJ1, with 12 bases identical to TRDD3. The CDR3 covers 19 residues. CDR1 and CDR2 from the germline V gene are TSWWSYY and QGS. The V gene end was trimmed by 5 bases and the J gene end by 3 bases; junction bases not matched to a gene: 16. The CDR3 sequence: CALGTSTTFWGIRADKLIF. The CDR3 nucleotides read TGTGCTCTTGGGACGAGTACTACGTTCTGGGGGATACGCGCCGATAAACTCATCTTT.

This clone is termed medium-sized (0.01 to 0.1%). This chain uses TRDV2 with TRDJ2; 7 bases map to TRDD3. The germline V gene encodes CDR1 GEAIGNYY and CDR2 EKD. The CDR3 spans 20 residues. The J segment lost 0 bases and the V segment lost 0 bases, leaving 15 bases of the junction unmatched. As DNA, the CDR3 is TGTGCCTGTGACACCGTTAGCCTGGGGGCCACCCCCTCTTTGACAGCACAACTCTTCTTT. As protein: CACDTVSLGATPSLTAQLFF.

This clone was seen only a few times. With a much larger clone just one base away, this may be a read error. Distinct nucleotide sequences in the sample also encode this CDR3. The chain carries TRDV1 and TRDJ2; the match to TRDD3 covers 11 bases. The CDR3 runs to 21 residues. Looked up from germline, CDR1 is TSWWSYY and CDR2 is QGS. In DNA form, the CDR3 reads TGTGCTCTTGGGGGAAAGCTACTTGCTGGGGGATACAAGCGGAAGGCAGCGCAACTCTTCTTT. Residues: CALGGKLLAGGYKRKAAQLFF.

The table lists this clone with a few counts. The rearrangement links TRDV2 to TRDJ3, with TRDD3 identical over 10 bases. From germline, CDR1 is GEAIGNYY and CDR2 EKD. The CDR3 has 20 amino acids. J gave up 0 bases and V 3 bases, and 10 bases lay outside the gene matches. CDR3 in DNA: TGTGCCTGTGACGCCGTACTGGGGGATTCCTACTCCTGGGACACCCGACAGATGTTTTTC. It translates to CACDAVLGDSYSWDTRQMFF.